In this sample, the clone carrying this TCR beta chain turned up a few times. The data belong to a study of CD8 T cells in ankylosing spondylitis. As the method for making TCR beta libraries, quantitative 5'-RACE with molecular barcodes was used. TCRdb re-called the 5' RACE reads with MiXCR, one entry per CDR3 protein. The sample holds approximately 240,000 distinct CDR3 sequences, roughly a tenth seen once. The sequence derives from a male donor with ankylosing spondylitis or in good health (not recorded which). Sequencing was done on a sample of blood, either unsorted or a sorted T cell fraction (not recorded which).

The CDR3 DNA is TGTGCCAGCTCACCACCGAGGACTAGCAGCACAGATACGCAGTATTTT. Amino acid sequence: CASSPPRTSSTDTQYF. The chain carries TRBV18 and TRBJ2-3; the match to TRBD2 covers 8 bases. V dropped 0 bases and J dropped 0; count of bases not matched to a gene: 2. This CDR3 is built from 16 residues. The germline V gene has CDR1 KGHSH and CDR2 LQKENI.